Only one count was recorded for the clone carrying this T cell receptor (beta chain). Antigen unknown. The length of the CDR3 is 14 residues. V lost 7 bases, J lost 4 bases, and 16 bases lay in between. Germline V gene sequence: CDR1 LNHDA, CDR2 SQIVND (reference sequence). Genomic DNA of each subset was evenly split across several immunoSEQ plates. Sequenced by immunoSEQ multiplex PCR; TCRdb stores in-frame clones only, minus some. The sample carries 850,000 to 1,200,000 clones, more than 60% recorded once. This specimen comes from a study of shared clonotypes between healthy human individuals. Study-wide findings and caveats: Estimated clonotype richness was generally higher in naive than memory subsets.

The TCR originated in a man between 18 and 29 years old in good health. The rearrangement links TRBV19 to TRBJ1-1; possible D gene TRBD1, 6 bases. The specimen was memory CD4+ T cells sorted from blood. The sample's subset: CD45RA-negative fraction. The CDR3 spells CASTLGQGFTEAFF. The CDR3 region has the DNA TGTGCCAGTACCCTTGGGCAGGGGTTCACTGAAGCTTTCTTT.